The clone carrying this T cell receptor (beta chain) has more than one count but fewer than ten. The antigen is unknown. This record comes from a study of response to subunit inactivated influenza vaccine. The germline gives CDR1 SSHAT, CDR2 FNYEAQ (reference sequence). The V end lost 3 bases, the J end lost 9 bases, and 12 bases lay between the germline ends. The CDR3 has 13 residues. Using its own MiXCR run on the RT-PCR reads, TCRdb lists one record per CDR3 protein. The table has approximately 530,000 distinct CDR3 sequences, around 13% seen once. Study-wide points: Few new T cells, the authors suggested, are recruited by each seasonal influenza vaccination.

The chain carries TRBV7-7 and TRBJ2-1; D is possibly TRBD2 (5 bases). The receptor was derived from a man between 50 and 59 years old who received an inactivated influenza vaccine. The starting material was PBMCs from blood, obtained 45 days after vaccination. The CDR3 coding sequence is TGTGCCAGCAGCTTGCTAGCTTCCACTGAGCAGTTCTTC. It yields the protein CASSLLASTEQFF.